This TCR beta chain originates from a study of T cells in Graves' hyperthyroidism and ophthalmopathy. The overall study: Sampling of peripheral blood happened at initial diagnosis, prior to any treatment. General study findings and limits: The blood repertoire included most of the expanded thyroid clonotypes above 0.001.

Researchers took RNA transcripts and amplified the TCR beta CDR3 regions from them. The study used the HTBI primer set for a first-round RT-PCR of the TCR CDR3. A single record per CDR3 protein comes from TCRdb applying MiXCR to the multiplex PCR reads. The sample shows roughly 130,000 distinct CDR3 sequences, approximately 24% of them seen only once. As regards this clonotype: What it binds is unknown.

Hyperthyroidism, newly diagnosed and lasting under 2 months, affected patients aged 18 to 65. The sequencing input was blood. The clonotype comes from a woman aged 45 to 65 with Graves' hyperthyroidism that later progressed to Graves' ophthalmopathy.

The CDR3 nucleotides are TGCAGTGCTAGTTCGCCCATAGCGGGAGGTCTGGAGACCCAGTACTTC. It specifies CSASSPIAGGLETQYF. The chain uses TRBV20-1 and TRBJ2-5; 10 bases align to TRBD2. V trimming: 3 bases; J trimming: 5 bases; junction bases outside the gene matches: 12. The CDR3 extends over 16 amino acids. From germline, CDR1 is DFQATT and CDR2 SNEGSKA (reference sequence).